Below are 30 T cell receptor beta chains sequenced from a single sample in a study of blood T cell repertoires in COVID-19 (dated by TCRdb to the early 2020s). Libraries were built with the immunoSEQ multiplex PCR assay. Entries here come from immuneACCESS through TCRdb and include only in-frame sequences with V and J called. Some clones fail to appear in such tables; in the studies checked, an unresolved V gene covers under half of the shortfall, and the cause of the remainder is unknown. This sample lists some 230,000 clones; roughly 80% were detected once. Together, the top ten hold around 2.7% of the sample. The material sequenced was peripheral blood. The source of these receptors is a woman aged 25 to 45 who had recovered from COVID-19.

CDR3 loop: CASSQEGAGTDTQYF. CDR3 DNA: TGTGCCAGCAGCCAAGAAGGCGCGGGAACAGATACGCAGTATTTT. This chain joins TRBV4-2 and TRBJ2-3, with D perhaps matching TRBD2 (6 bases). V dropped 0 bases and J dropped 3 bases, with 10 bases sitting between them. Germline lookup yields CDR1 LGHNA and CDR2 YNFKEQ. The CDR3 is 15 amino acids.

The chain links TRBV11-1 to TRBJ1-1; D perhaps matches TRBD1 (6 bases). The CDR3 contains 15 residues. The germline V gene encodes CDR1 SGHAT and CDR2 FQDESV (reference sequence). Trimming stripped 5 bases from V and 0 bases from J, with 13 bases between. The CDR3 protein is CASSEDRYMNTEAFF. CDR3 nucleotide sequence: TGTGCCAGCAGCGAGGACAGATACATGAACACTGAAGCTTTCTTT.

V and J are TRBV30 and TRBJ1-2, with a possible D match to TRBD1 (5 bases). Deletions cut 2 bases from V and 7 bases from J, with 20 bases between. This CDR3 has 15 amino acids. The germline gives CDR1 GTSNPN, CDR2 SVGIG (reference sequence). The chain's CDR3 is CAWSFSAGPWGGYTF. CDR3 nucleotides: TGTGCCTGGAGTTTCTCGGCGGGACCCTGGGGTGGCTACACCTTC.

This rearrangement joins TRBV19 to TRBJ1-2; a weak D match, TRBD1 (6 bases). CDR3 size: 14 residues. V dropped 3 bases and J dropped 5 bases, with 13 bases sitting between them. Germline loops: CDR1 LNHDA, CDR2 SQIVND (reference sequence). The DNA of the CDR3 is TGTGCCAGTAGTATGCGGGGGCCGCGGTATGGCTACACCTTC. Protein product: CASSMRGPRYGYTF.

The V and J genes are TRBV9 and TRBJ2-5, with 8 bases fitting TRBD2. Per the germline V gene, CDR1 is SGDLS and CDR2 is YYNGEE. The CDR3 is made up of 16 amino acids. V was pared by 3 bases and J by 2 bases, with 9 bases of the junction left unmatched. The CDR3 loop is CASSALAGSGQETQYF. CDR3 in DNA: TGTGCCAGCAGCGCATTAGCGGGATCGGGACAAGAGACCCAGTACTTC.

The rearrangement links TRBV7-3 to TRBJ2-1; the match to TRBD1 covers 9 bases. CDR3 length equals 13 residues. The V segment lost 4 bases and the J segment 7 bases; nucleotides outside the gene matches: 2. Per the germline V gene, CDR1 is SGHTA and CDR2 is FQGTGA. The CDR3 spells CASSSQGANEQFF. CDR3 DNA sequence: TGTGCCAGCAGCTCACAGGGGGCAAATGAGCAGTTCTTC.

The chain has TRBV11-2 and TRBJ2-1; maybe TRBD1 (6 bases). This CDR3 has 16 amino acids. Trimming shortened V by 4 bases and J by 2 bases, and 15 bases separated the two germline ends. Germline V gene sequence: CDR1 SGHAT, CDR2 FQNNGV. CDR3 amino acids: CASSSRGYGTYNEQFF. The DNA of the CDR3 is TGTGCCAGCAGCTCCAGGGGATATGGGACCTACAATGAGCAGTTCTTC.

This sequence joins TRBV5-1 and TRBJ2-5; the D gene is possibly TRBD2 (6 bases). The CDR3 runs 13 residues. V dropped 4 bases and J dropped 2 bases, with 9 bases sitting between them. Germline V gives CDR1 SGHRS, CDR2 YFSETQ. The CDR3 DNA reads as TGCGCCAGCAGCACCGGGACTCAAGAGACCCAGTACTTC. Protein product: CASSTGTQETQYF.

V is TRBV30 and J is TRBJ1-5; no definite D call. The ends were cut back, 0 bases at V and 6 bases at J, with 12 bases in the middle. This CDR3 has 14 residues. Looked up from germline, CDR1 is GTSNPN and CDR2 is SVGIG (reference sequence). CDR3 bases: TGTGCCTGGAGTGTACTAGGGAGCGGTCAGCCCCAGCATTTT. Protein product: CAWSVLGSGQPQHF.

This clone showed up just once. The rearrangement links TRBV6-5 to TRBJ1-3; perhaps TRBD1 as D (5 bases). The CDR3 totals 14 residues. Germline CDR1 is MNHEY and CDR2 is SVGAGI. The V and J ends lost 7 bases and 0 bases respectively, with 10 bases between them. The DNA of the CDR3 is TGTGCCAGCACGCGGGGGTACTCTGGAAACACCATATATTTT. This sequence encodes CASTRGYSGNTIYF.

The V gene is TRBV28, the J gene TRBJ1-1, with D tentatively TRBD1 (6 bases). With 3 bases removed from V and 7 bases from J, the gap between germline ends came to 18 bases. CDR1 and CDR2 (germline): MDHEN, SYDVKM. CDR3 size: 15 residues. CDR3 in amino acids: CASSFFYRATGEAFF. In nucleotides, the CDR3 is TGTGCCAGCAGTTTTTTCTACCGGGCGACAGGTGAAGCTTTCTTT.

This chain joins TRBV25-1 and TRBJ2-2; 9 bases align to TRBD2. CDR1 and CDR2 from the germline V gene are MGHDK and SYGVNS. CDR3 length: 17 amino acids. Trimming removed 1 base from V and 5 bases from J; junction bases left unmatched: 8. CDR3: CASSELAGAEGTGELFF. DNA for the CDR3: TGTGCCAGCAGTGAATTAGCGGGAGCCGAGGGGACCGGGGAGCTGTTTTTT.

The J gene is TRBJ2-7, the V gene TRBV2, with 8 nucleotides matching TRBD2. The CDR3 sequence is 15 residues long. Per germline, CDR1 SNHLY and CDR2 FYNNEI. Trimming at V came to 6 bases and at J to 2 bases, leaving 9 bases not matched to a gene. The CDR3: CASRYSGGWTYEQYF. DNA of the CDR3: TGTGCCAGCAGGTACTCGGGGGGGTGGACCTACGAGCAGTACTTC.

V and J are TRBV24-1 and TRBJ1-2; D is possibly TRBD1 (6 bases). The CDR3 is 14 residues long. Germline V gene sequence: CDR1 KGHDR, CDR2 SFDVKD. V dropped 2 bases and J dropped 6 bases, with 12 bases sitting between them. CDR3 sequence reads: CATSDSHRVDGYTF. CDR3 DNA sequence: TGTGCCACCAGTGATTCGCACAGGGTCGATGGCTACACCTTC.

The chain uses TRBV24-1 and TRBJ2-1, with 8 bases aligning to TRBD2. This CDR3 has 15 residues. Germline CDR1 KGHDR, CDR2 SFDVKD. The V gene end was trimmed by 6 bases and the J gene end by 6 bases; junction bases not matched to a gene: 9. The CDR3 DNA follows: TGTGCCACCAGTAAGGGTAGCGGGGTAGGCAATGAGCAGTTCTTC. Amino acid sequence: CATSKGSGVGNEQFF.

This clone occurred a few times. The chain employs TRBV3-1 (or the pseudogene TRBV3-2) and TRBJ2-7; D is unresolved. Trimming pared 4 bases from V and 4 bases from J, leaving 14 bases between. CDR1 and CDR2 (germline): LGHDT, YNNKEL (reference sequence). The CDR3 has 14 residues. CDR3 protein: CASSLEIASYEQYF. In nucleotides, the CDR3 is TGTGCCAGCAGCCTAGAGATAGCTTCTTACGAGCAGTACTTC.

This clone was counted between two and nine times. CDR3 in DNA: TGTGCCAGCAGACTCAGGGGGCTGGGAACTAATGAAAAACTGTTTTTT. Its translation is CASRLRGLGTNEKLFF. The gene calls are TRBV27 and TRBJ1-4; TRBD1 matches 8 bases. V was clipped by 6 bases and J by 1 base; unmatched bases: 7. Germline V gene sequence: CDR1 MNHEY, CDR2 SMNVEV (reference sequence). The CDR3 sequence is 16 residues long.

V usage is TRBV4-1 and J usage is TRBJ1-6; D might be TRBD1 (6 bases). This CDR3 has 15 residues. Germline values: CDR1 MGHRA, CDR2 YSYEKL. The V and J ends lost 0 bases and 10 bases respectively, with 13 bases between them. CDR3 sequence reads: CASSQDVGAGSPLHF. In nucleotides, the CDR3 is TGCGCCAGCAGCCAAGATGTGGGGGCTGGGTCACCCCTCCACTTT.

This chain connects TRBV11-2 to TRBJ1-1; no definite D call. CDR1 SGHAT and CDR2 FQNNGV come from the germline V gene. V lost 4 bases, J lost 6 bases, and 15 bases lay in between. The CDR3 totals 14 residues. Written as DNA, the CDR3 is TGTGCCAGCAGCTCGATAAGGGAGTCCCCTGAAGCTTTCTTT. Amino acid sequence: CASSSIRESPEAFF.

This chain joins TRBV3-1 (or the pseudogene TRBV3-2) and TRBJ2-1; D is uncertain. There are 20 residues in the CDR3. Per the germline V gene, CDR1 is LGHDT and CDR2 is YNNKEL (reference sequence). V was shortened by 2 bases and J by 0 bases, with 23 bases between the two germline ends. For the CDR3, the DNA is TGTGCCAGCAGCCAAAGCTTCTCTTGGCGAGCCACTATCTCCTACAATGAGCAGTTCTTC. Protein product: CASSQSFSWRATISYNEQFF.

The J gene is TRBJ2-2, the V gene TRBV28; 10 bases align to TRBD1. V was clipped by 6 bases and J by 7 bases; unmatched bases: 8. Germline lookup yields CDR1 MDHEN and CDR2 SYDVKM. CDR3 length equals 15 residues. Written as DNA, the CDR3 is TGTGCCAGCAGCCCGGGGACAGGGGTTCACGGGGAGCTGTTTTTT. This encodes CASSPGTGVHGELFF. The full variable domain, completed using reference TRBV28 and TRBJ2-2, is DVKVTQSSRYLVKRTGEKVFLECVQDMDHENMFWYRQDPGLGLRLIYFSYDVKMKEKGDIPEGYSVSREKKERFSLILESASTNQTSMYLCASSPGTGVHGELFFGEGSRLTVL.

CDR3 DNA sequence: TGTGCCAGCAGTGAAGGTGGCACCGGCACAGATACGCAGTATTTT. This codes for CASSEGGTGTDTQYF. J is TRBJ2-3 and V is TRBV6-1; D call uncertain. The CDR3 spans 15 residues. The ends were cut back, 1 base at V and 1 base at J, with 9 bases in the middle. Per the germline V gene, CDR1 is MNHNS and CDR2 is SASEGT.

Only one count was recorded for this clone. V is TRBV28 and J is TRBJ2-7; TRBD2 aligns across 9 bases. V lost 3 bases, J lost 7 bases, and 13 bases stayed unmatched. Germline V gene lookup returns CDR1 MDHEN and CDR2 SYDVKM. The CDR3 covers 16 residues. The CDR3 loop is CASSFPEGGRAREQYF. The CDR3 DNA reads as TGTGCCAGCAGTTTCCCAGAGGGCGGGAGGGCGCGGGAGCAGTACTTC. The whole variable domain, remainder taken from reference TRBV28 and TRBJ2-7, is DVKVTQSSRYLVKRTGEKVFLECVQDMDHENMFWYRQDPGLGLRLIYFSYDVKMKEKGDIPEGYSVSREKKERFSLILESASTNQTSMYLCASSFPEGGRAREQYFGPGTRLTVT.

The chain uses TRBV28 and TRBJ2-7, with 7 positions matching TRBD2. V dropped 6 bases and J dropped 6; count of bases not matched to a gene: 5. The CDR3 has 12 amino acids. Germline assignment: CDR1 MDHEN and CDR2 SYDVKM. CDR3 region: CASSEAGREQYF. DNA for the CDR3: TGTGCCAGCAGCGAAGCGGGACGCGAGCAGTACTTC.

V gene TRBV6-6 combines with J gene TRBJ2-7, with TRBD2 as a possible D gene (6 bases). Germline CDR1 MNHNY, CDR2 SVGAGI (reference sequence). Deletions cut 6 bases from V and 3 bases from J, with 15 bases between. The CDR3 consists of 14 residues. The CDR3 nucleotides are TGTGCCAGCAGCCCCCGCACGGGACTCTACGAGCAGTACTTC. Its translation is CASSPRTGLYEQYF.

The chain carries TRBV19 and TRBJ1-1, with D possibly matching TRBD1 (6 bases). CDR3 length: 13 amino acids. Trimming cost V 6 bases and J 3 bases, with 11 bases left between them. Per germline, CDR1 LNHDA and CDR2 SQIVND (reference sequence). The CDR3 DNA is TGTGCCAGTAGGCAAGGGGGATACACTGAAGCTTTCTTT. Its protein is CASRQGGYTEAFF. Together with reference TRBV19 and TRBJ1-1, the CDR3 gives the full variable domain: DGGITQSPKYLFRKEGQNVTLSCEQNLNHDAMYWYRQDPGQGLRLIYYSQIVNDFQKGDIAEGYSVSREKKESFPLTVTSAQKNPTAFYLCASRQGGYTEAFFGQGTRLTVV.

The chain couples TRBV7-3 to TRBJ2-1; 12 bases fit TRBD2. With 5 bases clipped from V and 8 bases from J, the junction kept 7 bases outside the gene matches. Germline lookup yields CDR1 SGHTA and CDR2 FQGTGA. CDR3 length equals 15 residues. CDR3: CASSLTSGSLYEQFF. The CDR3 DNA sequence: TGTGCCAGCAGCCTGACTAGCGGGAGTCTCTATGAGCAGTTCTTC.

The V call is TRBV23-1, the J call TRBJ2-7, with 13 bases fitting TRBD2. TRBV23-1 is an ORF for which the function is uncertain. The CDR3 is made up of 16 amino acids. Trimming took 0 bases from V and 7 from J; bases not matched to a gene: 6. The CDR3 protein is CASSQSKLAGGGEQYF. The DNA of the CDR3 is TGCGCCAGCAGTCAATCGAAACTAGCGGGAGGGGGAGAGCAGTACTTC.

The V call is TRBV19, the J call TRBJ2-7; TRBD1 agrees at 8 bases. The CDR3 length is 16 residues. V was pared by 6 bases and J by 0 bases, with 10 bases of the junction left unmatched. CDR1 is LNHDA and CDR2 is SQIVND in the germline V gene (reference sequence). The CDR3 loop is CASSLEGQAISYEQYF. CDR3 sequence (DNA): TGTGCCAGTAGCCTGGAGGGACAGGCGATCTCCTACGAGCAGTACTTC. The full variable domain, with the rest looked up from reference TRBV19 and TRBJ2-7, is DGGITQSPKYLFRKEGQNVTLSCEQNLNHDAMYWYRQDPGQGLRLIYYSQIVNDFQKGDIAEGYSVSREKKESFPLTVTSAQKNPTAFYLCASSLEGQAISYEQYFGPGTRLTVT.

The chain is built from TRBV5-1 and TRBJ2-5; perhaps TRBD2 as D (6 bases). Trimming removed 2 bases from V and 1 base from J, with 18 bases in between. Germline loops: CDR1 SGHRS, CDR2 YFSETQ. The CDR3 contains 17 residues. CDR3 protein: CASSLGLVAEVQETQYF. CDR3 DNA sequence: TGCGCCAGCAGCTTAGGGTTAGTAGCGGAGGTCCAAGAGACCCAGTACTTC.